The subject of this entry is one TCR beta chain. The data derive from a study of cytomegalovirus exposure and HLA in healthy donors. All donors participated as healthy donors of bone marrow. 13 Jbeta primers and 60 Vbeta primers were used for the PCR. Profiled with immunoSEQ multiplex PCR; TCRdb holds only in-frame clones, not every one. The sample lists fewer than 150,000 clones; around 70% were seen once. The junction had 10 bases not matched to a gene; V was cut back by 7 bases and J by 5 bases. The CDR3 runs 13 residues. From germline, CDR1 is SQVTM and CDR2 ANQGSEA. This chain joins TRBV29-1 and TRBJ1-1; 7 bases align to TRBD1. Input material: PBMCs. This receptor was taken from a man between 25 and 39 years old in good health and CMV-seronegative. The CDR3 here is CSETTGAGTEAFF. The CDR3 bases are TGCAGCGAGACTACAGGGGCCGGGACTGAAGCTTTCTTT.